Below, 27 T cell receptor beta chains from the same sample are listed, as sequenced in a study of blood T cells in healthy people across ages. A second 7 to 11 cycle PCR used barcoded and J-beta primers. One entry per CDR3 protein results from TCRdb running MiXCR on the 5' RACE reads. In the table there are fewer than 800,000 distinct CDR3 sequences, approximately 29% of which are singletons. Input material: blood. These receptors originate from a woman aged 80 or older in good health.

This sequence joins TRBV2 and TRBJ1-2; 9 bases are shared with TRBD1. CDR1 is SNHLY and CDR2 is FYNNEI in the germline V gene. The ends lost 3 bases at V and 8 bases at J; junction bases unmatched: 7. CDR3 length: 14 amino acids. DNA for the CDR3: TGTGCCAGCAGTGAGAAAGGGACAGGGAGAGGCTACACCTTC. Protein: CASSEKGTGRGYTF.

There are a few counts of this clonotype. The V call is TRBV12-3 or TRBV12-4, the J call TRBJ1-3; perhaps TRBD1 as D (6 bases). CDR3 size: 13 residues. This CDR3 reads CGDSDSRGNTIYF. The CDR3 coding sequence is TGTGGCGACTCGGACAGTCGTGGAAACACCATATATTTT.

This clonotype was counted only a few times. The chain carries TRBV4-2 and TRBJ2-2; D gene ambiguous. CDR1 and CDR2 (germline): LGHNA, YNFKEQ. The V and J ends lost 0 bases and 10 bases respectively, with 15 bases between them. The CDR3 sequence is 15 residues long. The CDR3 DNA is TGTGCCAGCAGCCAAGAGTATCGCCCGGGCGAGGAGCTGTTTTTT. Protein: CASSQEYRPGEELFF.

The chain carries TRBV24-1 and TRBJ2-5, with TRBD1 identical over 9 bases. CDR3 size: 16 residues. The germline V gene encodes CDR1 KGHDR and CDR2 SFDVKD. V was pared by 4 bases and J by 2 bases, with 7 bases of the junction left unmatched. CDR3 DNA sequence: TGTGCCACCAGTGACCTCGGGACAGGGAGGCAAGAGACCCAGTACTTC. Translating gives CATSDLGTGRQETQYF.

This clonotype was counted ten times or more. The CDR3 coding sequence is TGCGCCAGCTCCAGAATGCGGGGGGGCGCGGAGACCCAGTACTTC. It specifies CASSRMRGGAETQYF. The chain combines TRBV4-3 with TRBJ2-5, with 9 bases identical to TRBD2. The V gene's germline CDR1 is LGHNA and CDR2 YSLEER. The CDR3 covers 15 residues. V lost 8 bases to trimming and J lost 5 bases; unmatched junction nucleotides: 12.

To note about this clonotype: A read error may explain this, as a much larger clone is one base away. This CDR3 fails to terminate in the conserved phenylalanine or tryptophan, so it likely reflects a read error. The chain joins TRBV20-1 to TRBJ2-3, with D possibly matching TRBD2 (5 bases). The CDR3 extends over 15 amino acids. Deletions cut 0 bases from V and 2 bases from J, with 12 bases between. The germline CDR1 and CDR2 sequences are DFQATT and SNEGSKA (reference sequence). CDR3 sequence (DNA): TGCAGTGCTAGAGATCAGGCGGGTTACACAGATACGCAGTATGTT. Its protein is CSARDQAGYTDTQYV.

This clonotype was picked up many times. The rearrangement links TRBV7-9 to TRBJ1-5; D is undetermined. This CDR3 spans 18 amino acids. V was clipped by 7 bases and J by 4 bases, with 26 bases between them. Germline V gene lookup returns CDR1 SEHNR and CDR2 FQNEAQ (reference sequence). Here the CDR3 reads CASIPGEGKSVWNQPQHF. CDR3 bases: TGTGCCAGCATCCCCGGGGAGGGTAAGTCAGTATGGAATCAGCCCCAGCATTTT. The whole variable domain, filled in from reference TRBV7-9 and TRBJ1-5, reads DTGVSQNPRHKITKRGQNVTFRCDPISEHNRLYWYRQTLGQGPEFLTYFQNEAQLEKSRLLSDRFSAERPKGSFSTLEIQRTEQGDSAMYLCASIPGEGKSVWNQPQHFGDGTRLSIL.

This clonotype was observed a few times. The chain links TRBV30 to TRBJ2-1; TRBD1 matches at 11 bases. Trimming cost V 0 bases and J 8 bases; bases outside gene matches: 18. The CDR3 length is 19 residues. CDR1 and CDR2 (germline): GTSNPN, SVGIG (reference sequence). CDR3 in amino acids: CAWSVGQGALTYPTYEQFF. CDR3 coding DNA: TGTGCCTGGAGTGTCGGACAGGGGGCCTTAACCTATCCTACATATGAGCAGTTCTTC.

CDR3 sequence (DNA): TGCGCCAGCAGCTTGCCGGAATACGAGCAGTACTTC. Translation gives CASSLPEYEQYF. This chain links TRBV5-1 with TRBJ2-7; D remains ambiguous. Trimming pared 1 base from V and 4 bases from J, leaving 6 bases between. This CDR3 region has 12 residues. CDR1 SGHRS and CDR2 YFSETQ come from the germline V gene.

This clonotype was counted many times. This chain uses TRBV5-1 with TRBJ2-7; D gene unclear. CDR3 length equals 14 residues. Trimming left V 6 bases short and J 5 bases short, with 18 bases between. The V gene's germline CDR1 is SGHRS and CDR2 YFSETQ. The CDR3 loop reads CASTLMGGKDEQYF. CDR3 in DNA: TGCGCCAGCACCCTGATGGGTGGTAAAGACGAGCAGTACTTC.

V usage is TRBV28 and J usage is TRBJ1-1, with 8 nucleotides matching TRBD1. This CDR3 is 16 amino acids long. The V gene end was trimmed by 4 bases and the J gene end by 4 bases; junction bases not matched to a gene: 11. Germline loops: CDR1 MDHEN, CDR2 SYDVKM. In nucleotides, the CDR3 is TGTGCCAGCAGTTCACCGGTACAGGGGGTTGGCACTGAAGCTTTCTTT. Translation: CASSSPVQGVGTEAFF.

This clonotype was recorded only once. The chain couples TRBV30 to TRBJ2-5, with D maybe TRBD2 (7 bases). The CDR3 spans 13 residues. The V and J ends lost 5 bases and 11 bases respectively, with 21 bases between them. Germline V gene lookup returns CDR1 GTSNPN and CDR2 SVGIG (reference sequence). The CDR3: CAWGGDTDNEQYF. CDR3 in DNA: TGTGCCTGGGGGGGGGACACCGACAATGAGCAGTACTTC.

This clonotype was observed many times. This chain joins TRBV29-1 and TRBJ1-2, with D maybe TRBD1 (5 bases). Germline CDR1 reads SQVTM; CDR2 reads ANQGSEA. Trimming removed 5 bases at V and 7 bases at J, with 17 bases between. The CDR3 length is 13 residues. The CDR3 reads CSVTLTGGGGYTF. The CDR3 DNA reads as TGCAGCGTTACCCTGACCGGGGGGGGTGGCTACACCTTC.

This sequence joins TRBV7-2 and TRBJ2-4; 9 bases agree with TRBD1. The closer fit of TRBJ2-7 to the DNA end suggests the J call may be wrong. The CDR3 has 14 residues. Germline values: CDR1 SGHTA, CDR2 FQGNSA. The CDR3 DNA sequence: TGTGCCAGCAGCTTAGTACAGGGGGCCTGCGAGCAGTACTTC. Translated: CASSLVQGACEQYF.

This clonotype has ten or more counts. The CDR3 is CASSVEGGLTEAFF. CDR3 DNA: TGTGCCAGCAGCGTTGAAGGGGGCTTGACTGAAGCTTTCTTT. The J gene is TRBJ1-1, the V gene TRBV9, with 7 bases identical to TRBD1. V lost 2 bases and J lost 5; bases outside the gene matches: 6. CDR1 is SGDLS and CDR2 is YYNGEE in the germline V gene. The CDR3 has 14 amino acids.

This clonotype was picked up many times. This rearrangement joins TRBV7-9 to TRBJ2-3; D unresolved. Germline V gene lookup returns CDR1 SEHNR and CDR2 FQNEAQ (reference sequence). The germline V and J ends were trimmed by 4 bases and 0 bases, with 17 bases remaining between them. CDR3 length: 17 amino acids. CDR3 loop: CASSSLSGGRSTDTQYF. The CDR3, as DNA: TGTGCCAGCAGCTCCCTATCGGGCGGTCGGAGCACAGATACGCAGTATTTT.

In its sample, this clonotype was seen many times. The gene calls are TRBV25-1 and TRBJ1-2; no definite D call. The V end lost 7 bases, the J end lost 7 bases, and 13 bases lay between the germline ends. Germline V gene lookup returns CDR1 MGHDK and CDR2 SYGVNS. The CDR3 contains 12 residues. This CDR3 is CASTVDYGGYTF. CDR3 bases: TGTGCCAGCACCGTTGACTACGGTGGCTACACCTTC.

The genes are TRBV2 and TRBJ1-1; D not certain. The CDR3 consists of 14 residues. V dropped 6 bases and J dropped 2 bases, with 13 bases sitting between them. Per germline, CDR1 SNHLY and CDR2 FYNNEI. The CDR3 DNA is TGTGCCAGCAGGGGCATAGCTCGAAACACTGAAGCTTTCTTT. It specifies CASRGIARNTEAFF. Variable domain in full (rest from reference TRBV2 and TRBJ1-1): EPEVTQTPSHQVTQMGQEVILRCVPISNHLYFYWYRQILGQKVEFLVSFYNNEISEKSEIFDDQFSVERPDGSNFTLKIRSTKLEDSAMYFCASRGIARNTEAFFGQGTRLTVV.

This clonotype was seen ten or more times. The V gene is TRBV5-1, the J gene TRBJ2-1; D may be TRBD1 or TRBD2 (6 bases each). Trimming took 2 bases from V and 6 from J, leaving 15 bases between them. CDR3 length equals 15 residues. Germline V gives CDR1 SGHRS, CDR2 YFSETQ. As DNA, the CDR3 is TGCGCCAGCAGCTTAGGGGGGCTGGGGGTCAATGAGCAGTTCTTC. It is translated as CASSLGGLGVNEQFF.

A few counts support this clonotype. V usage is TRBV2 and J usage is TRBJ1-2; possible D gene TRBD1, 5 bases. CDR3 length equals 13 residues. Per the germline V gene, CDR1 is SNHLY and CDR2 is FYNNEI. V was trimmed by 5 bases and J by 6 bases, leaving 13 bases between them. The DNA of the CDR3 is TGTGCCAGCAGTAAGCAGAACAGGAATGGCTACACCTTC. Amino acids: CASSKQNRNGYTF.

This clonotype was detected many times. J is TRBJ2-1 and V is TRBV7-6, with 8 positions matching TRBD2. CDR3 size: 14 residues. The V gene end was trimmed by 1 base and the J gene end by 12 bases; junction bases not matched to a gene: 8. Germline loops: CDR1 SGHVS, CDR2 FNYEAQ. The DNA for the CDR3 is TGTGCCAGCAGCTTAGACACTAGCGGTGGGGGGCAGTTCTTC. Protein product: CASSLDTSGGGQFF.

In its sample, this clonotype was seen many times. The chain couples TRBV6-6 to TRBJ2-7; 12 nucleotides match TRBD2. The CDR3 has 15 amino acids. The junction had 4 bases not matched to a gene; V was cut back by 7 bases and J by 0 bases. In germline, CDR1 is MNHNY, CDR2 SVGAGI (reference sequence). The CDR3, as DNA: TGTGCCAGCAAGCGACTAGCGGGGGTCTCCTACGAGCAGTACTTC. Encoded protein: CASKRLAGVSYEQYF.

This clonotype turned up a few times. CDR3: CASSPGTGGVGSYGYTF. CDR3 in DNA: TGTGCCAGCAGCCCCGGGACAGGGGGAGTCGGGAGCTATGGCTACACCTTC. The chain employs TRBV3-1 and TRBJ1-2, with 11 nucleotides matching TRBD1. Germline values: CDR1 LGHDT, CDR2 YNNKEL (reference sequence). The CDR3 is 17 residues long. With V trimmed by 4 bases and J by 4 bases, 11 bases remained unmatched.

The J gene is TRBJ2-5, the V gene TRBV6-6; D gene unclear. The CDR3 covers 13 residues. V was shortened by 0 bases and J by 11 bases, with 13 bases between the two germline ends. In germline, CDR1 is MNHNY, CDR2 SVGAGI (reference sequence). This CDR3 is CASSYSQTVEQYF. The CDR3 DNA reads as TGTGCCAGCAGTTACTCCCAAACGGTGGAGCAGTACTTC.

The sample holds one count of this clonotype. The genes are TRBV5-1 and TRBJ1-2, with D unclear. Trimming took 2 bases from V and 4 from J, leaving 9 bases between them. This CDR3 contains 13 residues. Germline V CDR1 and CDR2: SGHRS, YFSETQ. In nucleotides, the CDR3 is TGCGCCAGCAGCTTACAACAGTCCTATGGCTACACCTTC. Translating gives CASSLQQSYGYTF.

This clonotype has more than one count but fewer than ten. A much larger clone lies one base from this, so it may be a read error. This chain uses TRBV20-1 with TRBJ1-5, with 11 bases that match TRBD1. The CDR3 covers 14 residues. The germline CDR1 and CDR2 sequences are DFQATT and SNEGSKA (reference sequence). The CDR3 loop reads CSAGQGAYNPPQHF. The CDR3 DNA reads as TGCAGTGCTGGACAGGGGGCCTACAATCCGCCCCAGCATTTT.

As concerns this clonotype: At one of its ends the junction is not consistent with the germline gene, which may arise from a read error. The chain is built from TRBV2 and TRBJ2-3, with 9 bases fitting TRBD2. CDR1 is SNHLY and CDR2 is FYNNEI in the germline V gene. The CDR3 has 14 residues. CDR3 DNA: TGTGCCAGCGTAGCGGGGGTAAGCACAGAAACGCAGTATTTT. It codes for CASVAGVSTETQYF.